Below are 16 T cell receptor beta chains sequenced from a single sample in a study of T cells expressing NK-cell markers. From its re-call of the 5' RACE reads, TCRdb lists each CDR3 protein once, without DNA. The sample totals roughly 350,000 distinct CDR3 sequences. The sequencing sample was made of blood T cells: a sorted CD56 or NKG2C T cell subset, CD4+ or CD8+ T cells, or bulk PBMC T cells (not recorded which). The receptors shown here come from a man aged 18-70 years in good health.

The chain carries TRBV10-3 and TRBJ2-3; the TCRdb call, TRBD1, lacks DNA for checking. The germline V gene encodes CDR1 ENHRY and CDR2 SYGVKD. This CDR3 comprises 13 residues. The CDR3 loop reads CAIGRGRTDTQYF.

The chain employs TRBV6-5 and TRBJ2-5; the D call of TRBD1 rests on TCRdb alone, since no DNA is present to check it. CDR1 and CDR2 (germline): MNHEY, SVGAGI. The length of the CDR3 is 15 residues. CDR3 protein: CASSYWGTGQETQYF.

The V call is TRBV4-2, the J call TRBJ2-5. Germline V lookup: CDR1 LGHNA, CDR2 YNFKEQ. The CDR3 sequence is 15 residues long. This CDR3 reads CASSQVGRYGETQYF.

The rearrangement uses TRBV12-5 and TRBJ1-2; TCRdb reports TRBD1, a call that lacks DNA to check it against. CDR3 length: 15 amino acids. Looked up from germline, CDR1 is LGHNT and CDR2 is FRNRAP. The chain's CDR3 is CASVSSAGGDYGYTF. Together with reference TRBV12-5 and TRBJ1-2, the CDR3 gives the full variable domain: DARVTQTPRHKVTEMGQEVTMRCQPILGHNTVFWYRQTMMQGLELLAYFRNRAPLDDSGMPKDRFSAEMPDATLATLKIQPSEPRDSAVYFCASVSSAGGDYGYTFGSGTRLTVV.

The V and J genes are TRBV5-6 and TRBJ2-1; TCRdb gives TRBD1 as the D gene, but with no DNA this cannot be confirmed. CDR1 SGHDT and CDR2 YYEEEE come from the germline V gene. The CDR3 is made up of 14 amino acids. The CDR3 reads CASSFQGAGNEQFF.

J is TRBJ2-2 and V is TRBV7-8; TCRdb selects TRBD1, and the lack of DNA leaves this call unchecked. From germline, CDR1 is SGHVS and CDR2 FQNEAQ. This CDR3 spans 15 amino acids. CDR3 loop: CASSRGQLNTGELFF.

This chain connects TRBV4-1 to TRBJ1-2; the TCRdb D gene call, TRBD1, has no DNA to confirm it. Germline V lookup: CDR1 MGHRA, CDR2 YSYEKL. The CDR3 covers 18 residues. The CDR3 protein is CASSQRTGTREANYGYTF.

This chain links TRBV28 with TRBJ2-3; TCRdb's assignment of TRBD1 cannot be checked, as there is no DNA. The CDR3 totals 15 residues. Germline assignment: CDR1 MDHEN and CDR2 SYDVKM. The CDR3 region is CASSLRGPRADTQYF.

CDR3 sequence reads: CASSWAVSNYGYTF. V and J are TRBV19 and TRBJ1-2. Germline CDR1 reads LNHDA; CDR2 reads SQIVND (reference sequence). The CDR3 consists of 14 residues.

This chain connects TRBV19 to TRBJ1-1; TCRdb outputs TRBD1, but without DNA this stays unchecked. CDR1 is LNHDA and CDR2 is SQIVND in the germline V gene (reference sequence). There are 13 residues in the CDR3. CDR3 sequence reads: CASTNLRAPEAFF.

The CDR3 sequence: CASSGSVRNTIYF. The chain is built from TRBV28 and TRBJ1-3. In germline, CDR1 is MDHEN, CDR2 SYDVKM. There are 13 residues in the CDR3.

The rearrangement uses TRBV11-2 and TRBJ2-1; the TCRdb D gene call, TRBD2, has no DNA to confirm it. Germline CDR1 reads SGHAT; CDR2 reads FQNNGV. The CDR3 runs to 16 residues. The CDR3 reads CASSLRSSGGMHEQFF.

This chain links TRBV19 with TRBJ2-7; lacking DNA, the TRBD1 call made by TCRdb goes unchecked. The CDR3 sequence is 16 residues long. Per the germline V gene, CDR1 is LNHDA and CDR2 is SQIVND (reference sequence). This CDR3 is CASSRAQGARLDEQYF.

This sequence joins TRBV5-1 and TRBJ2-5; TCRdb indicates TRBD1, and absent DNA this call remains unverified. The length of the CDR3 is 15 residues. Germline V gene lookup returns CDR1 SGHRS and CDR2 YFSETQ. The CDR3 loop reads CASSFTGREEETQYF.

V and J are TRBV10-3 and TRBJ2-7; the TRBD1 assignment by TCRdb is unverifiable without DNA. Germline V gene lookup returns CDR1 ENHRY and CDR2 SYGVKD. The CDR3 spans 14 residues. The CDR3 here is CAIQPGQPEYEQYF.

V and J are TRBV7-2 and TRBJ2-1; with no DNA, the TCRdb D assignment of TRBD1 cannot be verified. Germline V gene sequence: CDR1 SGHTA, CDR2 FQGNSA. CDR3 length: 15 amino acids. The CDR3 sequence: CASSLGDRVYNEQFF.